The 14 T cell receptor beta chains reported below all come from one sample, sequenced in a study of cytomegalovirus exposure and HLA in healthy donors. Amplification used 60 Vbeta primers and 13 Jbeta primers. Here immunoSEQ multiplex PCR was the method, and the copy in TCRdb shows in-frame clones only, minus some. The sample records 85,000 to 120,000 clones, over 65% being singletons. Sequenced input: PBMCs. The origin of the receptors is a man aged 40-55 years in good health and CMV-seronegative.

V and J are TRBV5-1 and TRBJ1-5; possibly TRBD1 for D (6 bases). Germline-derived CDR1 and CDR2 are SGHRS and YFSETQ. This CDR3 is 16 amino acids long. V lost 4 bases to trimming and J lost 5 bases, with 19 bases between them. The CDR3 protein is CASSPGTNLVDQPQHF. The CDR3 nucleotides are TGCGCCAGCAGCCCAGGGACAAATCTCGTCGATCAGCCCCAGCATTTT.

The chain carries TRBV19 and TRBJ1-2, with 10 bases aligning to TRBD1. CDR1 LNHDA and CDR2 SQIVND come from the germline V gene (reference sequence). Trimming at V came to 0 bases and at J to 8 bases, leaving 6 bases not matched to a gene. This CDR3 spans 15 amino acids. The CDR3 protein is CASSIEGQGSGGYTF. The CDR3 DNA is TGTGCCAGTAGTATAGAGGGACAGGGGAGCGGCGGCTACACCTTC.

This chain uses TRBV9 with TRBJ2-7; 9 nucleotides agree with TRBD1. Germline V gene data show CDR1 as SGDLS and CDR2 as YYNGEE. V was clipped by 4 bases and J by 6 bases; unmatched bases: 5. The CDR3 runs to 13 residues. The chain's CDR3 is CASSSGQGLEQYF. The DNA for the CDR3 is TGTGCCAGCAGCTCGGGACAGGGCCTCGAGCAGTACTTC.

The chain uses TRBV2 and TRBJ2-5, with TRBD2 identical over 11 bases. Germline-derived CDR1 and CDR2 are SNHLY and FYNNEI. With V trimmed by 8 bases and J by 4 bases, 12 bases remained unmatched. The CDR3 consists of 16 residues. CDR3 loop: CASSTLAGGLSETQYF. The DNA of the CDR3 is TGTGCCAGCTCAACTCTAGCGGGGGGCCTCTCAGAGACCCAGTACTTC.

The CDR3 nucleotides read TGTGCCAGCTCACAGGGGACAGGGGGCTTTCGGGAGCAGTACTTC. As protein: CASSQGTGGFREQYF. This rearrangement joins TRBV18 to TRBJ2-7, with 12 bases fitting TRBD1. The CDR3 length is 15 residues. V dropped 4 bases and J dropped 7; count of bases not matched to a gene: 8. Germline V gives CDR1 KGHSH, CDR2 LQKENI. Based on the CDR3 plus reference TRBV18 and TRBJ2-7, the full variable domain is NAGVMQNPRHLVRRRGQEARLRCSPMKGHSHVYWYRQLPEEGLKFMVYLQKENIIDESGMPKERFSAEFPKEGPSILRIQQVVRGDSAAYFCASSQGTGGFREQYFGPGTRLTVT.

The rearrangement joins TRBV2 to TRBJ1-2; D perhaps matches TRBD1 (5 bases). CDR3 length: 15 amino acids. Germline V gene data show CDR1 as SNHLY and CDR2 as FYNNEI. V gave up 7 bases and J gave up 7 bases, with 22 bases separating them. CDR3 in DNA: TGTGCCAGCACTAAACTCGGGACTTTCGACCTTGGCTACACCTTC. Encoded protein: CASTKLGTFDLGYTF.

The chain employs TRBV21-1 and TRBJ1-2. TRBV21-1 is shown as a pseudogene. This CDR3 has 13 amino acids. In DNA form, the CDR3 reads TGTGCCAGCAGCAAGAGAGGGCCGGGTGGCTACACCTTC. Translated: CASSKRGPGGYTF.

This chain uses TRBV7-2 with TRBJ2-2; 9 bases agree with TRBD1. Trimming took 5 bases from V and 5 from J; bases not matched to a gene: 15. The CDR3 runs to 18 residues. Germline V gene sequence: CDR1 SGHTA, CDR2 FQGNSA. CDR3 amino acids: CASSLKGITGGTTGELFF. The CDR3 DNA is TGTGCCAGCAGCCTAAAGGGGATAACAGGGGGCACGACCGGGGAGCTGTTTTTT.

The chain's CDR3 is CASTRGRLIQETQYF. CDR3 DNA: TGTGCCAGCACCAGGGGGAGGCTAATCCAAGAGACCCAGTACTTC. V and J are TRBV6-1 and TRBJ2-5, with D perhaps TRBD1 (7 bases). The CDR3 consists of 15 residues. Germline loops: CDR1 MNHNS, CDR2 SASEGT. V was shortened by 7 bases and J by 1 base, with 16 bases between the two germline ends.

The genes are TRBV7-9 and TRBJ2-1; perhaps TRBD2 as D (6 bases). Trimming shortened V by 5 bases and J by 5 bases, and 16 bases separated the two germline ends. CDR1 and CDR2 from the germline V gene are SEHNR and FQNEAQ (reference sequence). The CDR3 is made up of 15 amino acids. The CDR3 protein is CASSPGLYGHNEQFF. In DNA form, the CDR3 reads TGTGCCAGCAGCCCGGGACTTTACGGTCACAATGAGCAGTTCTTC.

The chain couples TRBV12-5 to TRBJ2-3; 8 bases agree with TRBD2. The CDR3 is 17 amino acids. Per germline, CDR1 LGHNT and CDR2 FRNRAP. Germline trimming cut 1 base from V and 2 bases from J; bases unmatched to any gene: 8. CDR3 nucleotide sequence: TGTGCTAGTGGTTTGGCTCGAGCGGGGGCCCTCACAGATACGCAGTATTTT. As protein: CASGLARAGALTDTQYF.

The genes are TRBV6-6 and TRBJ1-5, with 8 bases that match TRBD1. CDR1 MNHNY and CDR2 SVGAGI come from the germline V gene (reference sequence). The CDR3 spans 13 residues. V lost 5 bases and J lost 4; bases outside the gene matches: 1. Here the CDR3 DNA reads TGTGCCAGCAGTAGGACAGGGAATCAGCCCCAGCATTTT. Translating it yields CASSRTGNQPQHF.

The chain couples TRBV7-8 to TRBJ1-1; 7 bases are a match to TRBD1. The germline V gene encodes CDR1 SGHVS and CDR2 FQNEAQ. The CDR3 sequence is 17 residues long. The ends lost 2 bases at V and 0 bases at J; junction bases unmatched: 9. CDR3 sequence: CASSLLSGQLLNTEAFF. The CDR3 DNA is TGTGCCAGCAGCTTACTTTCGGGACAGTTATTGAACACTGAAGCTTTCTTT.

The chain joins TRBV7-2 to TRBJ2-3; TRBD2 aligns across 16 bases. The CDR3 covers 17 residues. V dropped 4 bases and J dropped 4; count of bases not matched to a gene: 5. Germline CDR1 SGHTA, CDR2 FQGNSA. The CDR3 DNA follows: TGTGCCAGCAGCTGGGGGACTAGCGGGGGGGCATCAGATACGCAGTATTTT. This encodes CASSWGTSGGASDTQYF.